The 4 T cell receptor beta chains listed next were all sequenced from one sample in a study of T cells in Graves' hyperthyroidism and ophthalmopathy. TCR beta CDR3 regions were amplified from RNA transcripts. HTBI primers were the set used in a first-round RT-PCR of the TCR CDR3. MiXCR was run by TCRdb on the multiplex PCR reads, yielding one entry per CDR3 protein. This table has approximately 590,000 distinct CDR3 sequences, roughly 14% appearing once. Sequenced sample: blood. All receptors derive from a woman in her twenties or thirties with Graves' hyperthyroidism.

The chain employs TRBV14 and TRBJ1-5, with D possibly being TRBD1 (5 bases). The CDR3 contains 16 residues. The V and J ends lost 0 bases and 7 bases respectively, with 16 bases between them. The germline gives CDR1 SGHDN, CDR2 FVKESK. CDR3 nucleotide sequence: TGTGCCAGCAGCCAAGAGAGGAGAGGGGCGCTACAGCCCCAGCATTTT. Translating gives CASSQERRGALQPQHF. The full variable domain, rest sourced from reference TRBV14 and TRBJ1-5, is EAGVTQFPSHSVIEKGQTVTLRCDPISGHDNLYWYRRVMGKEIKFLLHFVKESKQDESGMPNNRFLAERTGGTYSTLKVQPAELEDSGVYFCASSQERRGALQPQHFGDGTRLSIL.

This clonotype appeared many times. The gene calls are TRBV12-3 or TRBV12-4 and TRBJ2-7, with TRBD2 matching 9 bases. Trimming cost V 8 bases and J 0 bases; bases outside gene matches: 2. This CDR3 comprises 13 residues. CDR3 protein: CASAGGISYEQYF. The CDR3 bases are TGTGCCAGCGCGGGGGGGATCTCCTACGAGCAGTACTTC.

This clonotype has at least ten counts. The rearrangement uses TRBV29-1 and TRBJ1-6, with a tentative D call TRBD1 (5 bases). The CDR3 length is 13 residues. Trimming took 6 bases from V and 9 from J, leaving 15 bases between them. Per the germline V gene, CDR1 is SQVTM and CDR2 is ANQGSEA. The CDR3 is CSVETGVGSPLHF. The CDR3 coding sequence is TGCAGCGTGGAAACGGGGGTCGGTTCACCCCTCCACTTT.

This clonotype was recorded many times. The chain has TRBV7-2 and TRBJ2-1; D gene unclear. V lost 5 bases to trimming and J lost 4 bases, with 9 bases between them. Germline CDR1 SGHTA, CDR2 FQGNSA. This CDR3 contains 13 residues. The CDR3 protein is CASSQDRYNEQFF. CDR3 in DNA: TGTGCCAGCAGCCAGGACCGGTACAATGAGCAGTTCTTC.